The 9 T cell receptor beta chains presented below share a single source sample, sequenced in a study of T cell repertoires in cytomegalovirus infection. TCRdb re-analysed the reads in MiXCR, keeping a single row per CDR3 protein. This sample has around 70,000 distinct CDR3 sequences, with around 3.8% found just once. Material: PBMCs. The receptor set was obtained from a human donor in good health (CMV status not recorded). Some clones in this sample may be carry-over from other donors' samples.

The sample holds a few counts of this clonotype. The rearrangement joins TRBV11-2 to TRBJ2-2; D gene ambiguous. CDR1 SGHAT and CDR2 FQNNGV come from the germline V gene. Trimming removed 2 bases from V and 7 bases from J, with 14 bases in between. The CDR3 covers 15 residues. Here the CDR3 DNA reads TGTGCCAGCAGCTTACTCCAGGTCATAGTCGGGGAGCTGTTTTTT. Encoded protein: CASSLLQVIVGELFF.

This clonotype was observed many times. This rearrangement joins TRBV6-2 or TRBV6-3 to TRBJ1-5; 7 bases are a match to TRBD1. Germline V gene lookup returns CDR1 MNHEY and CDR2 SVGEGT. V lost 8 bases and J lost 5; bases outside the gene matches: 6. The CDR3 sequence is 13 residues long. In DNA form, the CDR3 reads TGTGCCAGCGGGACAGTGGCTCATCAGCCCCAGCATTTT. Translating it yields CASGTVAHQPQHF.

At least ten counts were recorded for this clonotype. The chain employs TRBV7-2 and TRBJ2-1; D might be TRBD1 or TRBD2, each matching 6 bases. The V end lost 7 bases, the J end lost 8 bases, and 18 bases lay between the germline ends. Looked up from germline, CDR1 is SGHTA and CDR2 is FQGNSA. This CDR3 comprises 14 residues. CDR3 DNA sequence: TGTGCCAGCACAATACGAGGGGGGCTGGATGAGCAGTTCTTC. Its translation is CASTIRGGLDEQFF.

This clonotype was detected many times. The V gene is TRBV7-2, the J gene TRBJ2-1, with unresolved D. Germline-derived CDR1 and CDR2 are SGHTA and FQGNSA. The V gene lost 3 bases and the J gene lost 3 bases, with 6 bases spanning the gap. This CDR3 has 13 amino acids. The CDR3 is CASSFQRYNEQFF. CDR3 sequence (DNA): TGTGCCAGCAGCTTTCAACGCTACAATGAGCAGTTCTTC. The variable domain in full, completed from reference TRBV7-2 and TRBJ2-1, reads GAGVSQSPSNKVTEKGKDVELRCDPISGHTALYWYRQSLGQGLEFLIYFQGNSAPDKSGLPSDRFSAERTGGSVSTLTIQRTQQEDSAVYLCASSFQRYNEQFFGPGTRLTVL.

In its sample, this clonotype was seen many times. This rearrangement joins TRBV7-2 to TRBJ2-1; TRBD1 agrees at 10 bases. The CDR3 extends over 15 amino acids. Germline CDR1 and CDR2: SGHTA and FQGNSA. The V gene end was trimmed by 4 bases and the J gene end by 8 bases; junction bases not matched to a gene: 8. CDR3 protein: CASSSRGTGVDEQFF. Here the CDR3 DNA reads TGTGCCAGCAGCTCTCGCGGGACAGGGGTCGATGAGCAGTTCTTC.

This clonotype has ten or more counts. The V call is TRBV7-2, the J call TRBJ1-1; D remains unclear. Germline V gives CDR1 SGHTA, CDR2 FQGNSA. The CDR3 has 16 amino acids. V lost 6 bases and J 1 base, leaving 18 bases between the germline ends. The DNA of the CDR3 is TGTGCCAGCAGGGATTTACTCAGGACCGAGAACACTGAAGCTTTCTTT. Its translation: CASRDLLRTENTEAFF.

This clonotype has at least ten counts. The chain links TRBV6-2 or TRBV6-3 to TRBJ1-1; the D gene is possibly TRBD1 (5 bases). V was trimmed by 10 bases and J by 0 bases, leaving 12 bases between them. The CDR3 is made up of 13 amino acids. Per the germline V gene, CDR1 is MNHEY and CDR2 is SVGEGT. CDR3 in DNA: TGTGCCACCGCGGACACCTTGAACACTGAAGCTTTCTTT. Its protein is CATADTLNTEAFF.

The chain is built from TRBV12-3 or TRBV12-4 and TRBJ2-1; TRBD2 matches 7 bases. CDR3 length: 14 amino acids. Trimming took 4 bases from V and 4 from J; bases not matched to a gene: 4. CDR3 nucleotides: TGTGCCAGCAGTTGGGCTAGCGGTTACAATGAGCAGTTCTTC. Its translation is CASSWASGYNEQFF.

This clonotype was seen repeatedly, ten times or more. The chain is built from TRBV28 and TRBJ2-7; possibly TRBD1 for D (6 bases). CDR1 and CDR2 (germline): MDHEN, SYDVKM. Trimming removed 4 bases at V and 1 base at J, with 11 bases between. The CDR3 length is 14 residues. CDR3 loop: CASSSRTASYEQYF. The CDR3 DNA sequence: TGTGCCAGCAGTTCCAGGACAGCTTCCTACGAGCAGTACTTC. The variable domain in full, completed from reference TRBV28 and TRBJ2-7, reads DVKVTQSSRYLVKRTGEKVFLECVQDMDHENMFWYRQDPGLGLRLIYFSYDVKMKEKGDIPEGYSVSREKKERFSLILESASTNQTSMYLCASSSRTASYEQYFGPGTRLTVT.